The sequence of this T cell receptor (beta chain) was determined in a study of early T cells in non-severe SARS-CoV-2 infection. For the study at large: With bulk RNA from unsorted whole blood as input, sequencing yielded unpaired chains. The study, taken as a whole, reports: The VDJdb matching leaned toward anti-spike CD8 responses and overlooked private and CD4 specificities.

Unique molecular identifiers (one per individual cDNA molecule) were attached. TCRdb redid the calling of the 5' RACE reads with MiXCR, one entry per CDR3 protein. The sample holds about 11,000 distinct CDR3 sequences; 4.8% are singletons and the top ten take nearly 10%. The V gene end was trimmed by 2 bases and the J gene end by 7 bases; junction bases not matched to a gene: 7. Germline CDR1 is WNHNN and CDR2 is SYGVQD (reference sequence). The CDR3 is made up of 14 amino acids. This clonotype was seen repeatedly, ten times or more. No antigen is known for it. Input material: whole blood. The chain couples TRBV10-1 to TRBJ1-1; 7 bases line up with TRBD1. This sequence was found in an adult who was a healthcare worker with PCR-confirmed SARS-CoV-2 infection or an uninfected control (not recorded which). As DNA, the CDR3 is TGCGCCAGCAGTGAGCGGGGTACAGGGGTTGAAGCTTTCTTT. As protein: CASSERGTGVEAFF.